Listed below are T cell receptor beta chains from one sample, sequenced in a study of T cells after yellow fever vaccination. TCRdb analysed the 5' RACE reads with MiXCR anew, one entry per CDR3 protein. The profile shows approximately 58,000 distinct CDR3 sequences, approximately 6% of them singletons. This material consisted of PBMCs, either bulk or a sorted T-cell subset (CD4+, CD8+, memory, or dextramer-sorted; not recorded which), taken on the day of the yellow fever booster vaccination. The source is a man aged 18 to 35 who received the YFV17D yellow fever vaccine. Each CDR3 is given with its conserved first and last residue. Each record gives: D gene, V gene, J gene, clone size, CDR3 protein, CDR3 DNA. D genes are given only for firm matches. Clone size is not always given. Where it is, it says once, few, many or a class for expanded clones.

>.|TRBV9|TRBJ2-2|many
CASSLSGGELFF
TGTGCCAGCAGCCTTAGCGGCGGGGAGCTGTTTTTT
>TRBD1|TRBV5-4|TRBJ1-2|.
CASSFQGADYGYTF
TGTGCCAGCAGCTTCCAGGGGGCGGACTATGGCTACACCTTC
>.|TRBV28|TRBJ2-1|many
CASKKGAQGYNEQFF
TGTGCCAGCAAGAAAGGTGCGCAGGGATACAATGAGCAGTTCTTC
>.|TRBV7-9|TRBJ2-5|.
CASSRMGETQYF
TGTGCCAGCAGCCGCATGGGTGAGACCCAGTACTTC
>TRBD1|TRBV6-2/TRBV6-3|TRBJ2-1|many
CASSDPGQPSYNEQFF
TGTGCCAGCAGTGACCCGGGACAGCCCTCCTACAATGAGCAGTTCTTC
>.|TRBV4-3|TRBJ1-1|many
CASSQVRGNTEAFF
TGCGCCAGCAGCCAAGTCAGGGGGAACACTGAAGCTTTCTTT
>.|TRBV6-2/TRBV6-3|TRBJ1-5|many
CATGLGSNQPQHF
TGTGCCACCGGCCTTGGAAGCAATCAGCCCCAGCATTTT
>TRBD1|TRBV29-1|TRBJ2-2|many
CSVEGRGQGVTGELFF
TGCAGCGTTGAAGGCCGGGGACAGGGGGTCACCGGGGAGCTGTTTTTT
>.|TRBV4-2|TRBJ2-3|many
CASSQRTDTDTQYF
TGTGCCAGCAGCCAAAGGACCGACACAGATACGCAGTATTTT
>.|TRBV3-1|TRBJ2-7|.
CASSQDETYEQYF
TGTGCCAGCAGCCAAGATGAGACCTACGAGCAGTACTTC
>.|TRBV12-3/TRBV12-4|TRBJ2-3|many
CASSFSRGALRTDTQYF
TGTGCCAGCAGTTTTAGTAGGGGGGCCTTACGCACAGATACGCAGTATTTT
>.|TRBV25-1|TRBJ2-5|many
CSSRGGETQYF
TGTAGTTCGAGGGGTGGAGAGACCCAGTACTTC
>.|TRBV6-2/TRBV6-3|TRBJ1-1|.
CASSYGSSPIMNTEAFF
TGTGCCAGCAGTTACGGCAGCTCCCCCATCATGAACACTGAAGCTTTCTTT
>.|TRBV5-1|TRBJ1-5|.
CASSLVWGATNQPQHF
TGCGCCAGCAGCTTGGTCTGGGGCGCGACCAATCAGCCCCAGCATTTT
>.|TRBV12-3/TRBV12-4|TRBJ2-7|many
CASSRTSGVYEQYF
TGTGCCAGCAGCCGTACCTCCGGGGTCTACGAGCAGTACTTC